The clone carrying this TCR beta chain was counted only a few times. The sample originates from a study of T cells in Graves' hyperthyroidism and ophthalmopathy. RNA transcripts provided the source from which TCR beta CDR3 regions were amplified. A first-round RT-PCR of the TCR CDR3 used the HTBI primer set. TCRdb re-derived calls from the multiplex PCR reads in MiXCR, one entry per CDR3 protein. The sample includes about 540,000 distinct CDR3 sequences, around 42% of them seen just once. This sequence originates from a woman aged 18-29 years with Graves' hyperthyroidism. The specimen sequenced was peripheral blood or thyroid tissue (not recorded which).

This CDR3 is CSARDGQGGNQPQHF. The CDR3, as DNA: TGCAGTGCTAGAGATGGGCAGGGAGGCAATCAGCCCCAGCATTTT. The chain combines TRBV20-1 with TRBJ1-5; D is possibly TRBD1 (5 bases). Trimming removed 0 bases at V and 2 bases at J, with 11 bases between. CDR1 DFQATT and CDR2 SNEGSKA come from the germline V gene (reference sequence). This CDR3 spans 15 amino acids.